This passage covers 18 T cell receptor beta chains from one sample sequenced in a study of blood T cell repertoires in COVID-19. Generated by immunoSEQ multiplex PCR, the TCRdb table keeps only in-frame clones and is missing some. This table has about 250,000 clones, roughly 85% appearing once. Material: peripheral blood. The source of these receptors is a man aged 18 to 29 with active or convalescent COVID-19.

This rearrangement joins TRBV30 to TRBJ1-2, with TRBD1 matching over 8 bases. The germline gives CDR1 GTSNPN, CDR2 SVGIG (reference sequence). The length of the CDR3 is 14 residues. The junction had 6 bases not matched to a gene; V was cut back by 0 bases and J by 6 bases. CDR3 bases: TGTGCCTGGAGTGTACTTACACAGGGGGATGGCTACACCTTC. This sequence encodes CAWSVLTQGDGYTF.

V is TRBV5-8 and J is TRBJ1-1; 7 bases align to TRBD1. This CDR3 is 14 amino acids long. V lost 5 bases and J lost 5; bases outside the gene matches: 9. Germline V gene data show CDR1 as SGHTS and CDR2 as YDEGEE. The CDR3 here is CASSRQGSWTEAFF. CDR3 nucleotide sequence: TGTGCCAGCAGTCGACAGGGATCATGGACTGAAGCTTTCTTT.

This clone was picked up one time. V is TRBV6-1 and J is TRBJ2-7; weak D call: TRBD1 (6 bases). Trimming removed 3 bases from V and 3 bases from J, with 18 bases in between. From germline, CDR1 is MNHNS and CDR2 SASEGT. CDR3 length equals 16 residues. CDR3 region: CASSDFGTPNIYEQYF. In DNA form, the CDR3 reads TGTGCCAGCAGTGATTTCGGGACACCGAACATCTACGAGCAGTACTTC.

The CDR3 loop reads CSVVFGTGTHIQYF. CDR3 DNA: TGCAGCGTTGTATTCGGGACGGGGACTCACATTCAGTACTTC. This rearrangement joins TRBV29-1 to TRBJ2-4; the D gene is possibly TRBD2 (6 bases). V lost 4 bases, J lost 8 bases, and 18 bases lay in between. This CDR3 contains 14 residues. The germline gives CDR1 SQVTM, CDR2 ANQGSEA. Together with reference TRBV29-1 and TRBJ2-4, the CDR3 gives the full variable domain: SAVISQKPSRDICQRGTSLTIQCQVDSQVTMMFWYRQQPGQSLTLIATANQGSEATYESGFVIDKFPISRPNLTFSTLTVSNMSPEDSSIYLCSVVFGTGTHIQYFGAGTRLSVL.

The chain's CDR3 is CASSLSMTSGISYNEQFF. CDR3 in DNA: TGCGCCAGCAGCTTGTCGATGACTAGCGGGATATCCTACAATGAGCAGTTCTTC. The genes are TRBV5-1 and TRBJ2-1, with 11 bases that match TRBD2. The V gene end was trimmed by 1 base and the J gene end by 1 base; junction bases not matched to a gene: 7. The CDR3 totals 18 residues. Germline V lookup: CDR1 SGHRS, CDR2 YFSETQ.

The chain is built from TRBV5-1 and TRBJ2-1; 10 bases align to TRBD2. Trimming removed 4 bases from V and 3 bases from J; junction bases left unmatched: 4. This CDR3 comprises 15 residues. Germline CDR1 SGHRS, CDR2 YFSETQ. The CDR3 region is CASSTLAGNYNEQFF. The CDR3 bases are TGCGCCAGCAGCACACTAGCGGGAAACTACAATGAGCAGTTCTTC.

This chain joins TRBV5-1 and TRBJ1-1, with TRBD1 identical over 7 bases. This CDR3 is 14 amino acids long. V was clipped by 5 bases and J by 3 bases; unmatched bases: 7. Germline CDR1 and CDR2: SGHRS and YFSETQ. CDR3 residues: CASRLTGSDTEAFF. CDR3 bases: TGCGCCAGCAGATTGACAGGGTCGGACACTGAAGCTTTCTTT.

The chain employs TRBV19 and TRBJ2-3, with 7 positions matching TRBD2. The CDR3 length is 17 residues. The V segment lost 7 bases and the J segment 3 bases; nucleotides outside the gene matches: 16. Looked up from germline, CDR1 is LNHDA and CDR2 is SQIVND (reference sequence). CDR3 sequence (DNA): TGTGCCAGTACTACCAATGGGTTGGGGGAGGGGACAGATACGCAGTATTTT. Amino acids: CASTTNGLGEGTDTQYF.

The chain links TRBV15 to TRBJ1-1, with 8 bases matching TRBD1. This CDR3 has 19 amino acids. With V trimmed by 0 bases and J by 4 bases, 16 bases remained unmatched. Germline V gene lookup returns CDR1 LNHNV and CDR2 YYDKDF (reference sequence). The CDR3 sequence is CATSRDRRQGQHLGTEAFF. Written as DNA, the CDR3 is TGTGCCACCAGCAGAGATAGGAGACAGGGGCAACATTTGGGCACTGAAGCTTTCTTT.

The J gene is TRBJ2-3, the V gene TRBV5-1; 11 positions match TRBD2. The CDR3 consists of 17 residues. Germline CDR1 is SGHRS and CDR2 is YFSETQ. Trimming took 0 bases from V and 6 from J; bases not matched to a gene: 9. The DNA of the CDR3 is TGCGCCAGCAGCTTGGAGGGTAGCGGGAGGGCCATTGATACGCAGTATTTT. Its translation is CASSLEGSGRAIDTQYF.

This chain links TRBV6-2 or TRBV6-3 with TRBJ2-1, with 14 bases identical to TRBD2. In germline, CDR1 is MNHEY, CDR2 SVGEGT. V trimming: 2 bases; J trimming: 2 bases; junction bases outside the gene matches: 11. This CDR3 region has 20 residues. The CDR3 protein is CASSYPTGTSGSPTYNEQFF. For the CDR3, the DNA is TGTGCCAGCAGTTACCCAACCGGGACTAGCGGGAGTCCCACCTACAATGAGCAGTTCTTC.

This clone occurred once. This chain links TRBV12-3 or TRBV12-4 with TRBJ2-7; TRBD2 might be the D (6 bases). CDR3 length: 13 amino acids. Trimming shortened V by 2 bases and J by 3 bases, and 8 bases separated the two germline ends. The CDR3 nucleotides read TGTGCCAGCAGTTTAAAGGGAGGCTACGAGCAGTACTTC. Its translation: CASSLKGGYEQYF.

V usage is TRBV7-2 and J usage is TRBJ2-2; 9 bases agree with TRBD1. The CDR3 is 16 residues long. Trimming took 5 bases from V and 6 from J; bases not matched to a gene: 10. CDR1 and CDR2 (germline): SGHTA, FQGNSA. The CDR3 reads CASSNHRGRVAGELFF. The CDR3 DNA is TGTGCCAGCAGCAATCACAGGGGGCGAGTCGCCGGGGAGCTGTTTTTT.

The J gene is TRBJ1-5, the V gene TRBV19, with unresolved D. V was shortened by 6 bases and J by 0 bases, with 3 bases between the two germline ends. Germline CDR1 reads LNHDA; CDR2 reads SQIVND (reference sequence). The CDR3 is 12 residues long. CDR3 coding DNA: TGTGCCAGTAGACATAGCAATCAGCCCCAGCATTTT. Its protein is CASRHSNQPQHF.

This clone was detected a few times. The gene calls are TRBV27 and TRBJ1-1, with 7 bases that match TRBD1. The junction had 3 bases not matched to a gene; V was cut back by 8 bases and J by 6 bases. The CDR3 is made up of 11 amino acids. Germline V CDR1 and CDR2: MNHEY, SMNVEV (reference sequence). This chain's CDR3 is CASHRGPEAFF. CDR3 nucleotides: TGTGCCAGCCACAGGGGTCCTGAAGCTTTCTTT.

V gene TRBV28 combines with J gene TRBJ1-1, with D possibly matching TRBD1 (6 bases). This CDR3 has 16 amino acids. Germline assignment: CDR1 MDHEN and CDR2 SYDVKM. Trimming took 3 bases from V and 4 from J, leaving 18 bases between them. CDR3 amino acids: CASSLPGTQYPTEAFF. DNA of the CDR3: TGTGCCAGCAGTTTGCCCGGGACACAATACCCCACTGAAGCTTTCTTT.

This rearrangement joins TRBV11-1 to TRBJ2-5, with 7 bases fitting TRBD1. V shed 6 bases, J shed 2 bases, and the junction held 12 bases outside the gene matches. Germline CDR1 is SGHAT and CDR2 is FQDESV (reference sequence). The length of the CDR3 is 16 residues. The CDR3 DNA follows: TGTGCCAGCAGTTTTGAAGGGGGCGGATATCAAGAGACCCAGTACTTC. Translation: CASSFEGGGYQETQYF.

This clone was picked up a small number of times. The chain is built from TRBV18 and TRBJ2-2, with D maybe TRBD1 (6 bases). There are 18 residues in the CDR3. The ends were cut back, 3 bases at V and 2 bases at J, with 19 bases in the middle. The germline gives CDR1 KGHSH, CDR2 LQKENI. The CDR3 spells CASSPLPQGPLNTGELFF. For the CDR3, the DNA is TGTGCCAGCTCACCGTTGCCCCAGGGGCCACTAAACACCGGGGAGCTGTTTTTT. The full variable domain, completed using reference TRBV18 and TRBJ2-2, is NAGVMQNPRHLVRRRGQEARLRCSPMKGHSHVYWYRQLPEEGLKFMVYLQKENIIDESGMPKERFSAEFPKEGPSILRIQQVVRGDSAAYFCASSPLPQGPLNTGELFFGEGSRLTVL.